Listed below are T cell receptor beta chains from one sample, sequenced in a study of cytomegalovirus exposure and HLA in healthy donors. Assay used: immunoSEQ multiplex PCR; TCRdb lists only in-frame clones, some missing. Of under 200,000 clones detected, 82% appear once; the ten largest clones hold 8.5%. Source material: PBMCs. Every receptor here comes from a male donor in good health and CMV-seropositive. Both conserved end residues are part of each CDR3. The D gene is left open where the match is weak. The size entry is marked missing in some rows and otherwise reads once, few, many or a size class.

TRBJ2-6 | few | TRBD1 | TRBV2 | CARGTGAGGANVLTF | TGTGCCAGGGGGACAGGGGCGGGTGGGGCCAACGTCCTGACTTTC
TRBJ2-7 | NA | TRBD2 | TRBV12-5 | CASGLGGTYEQYF | TGTGCTAGTGGACTCGGGGGGACCTACGAGCAGTACTTC
TRBJ1-1 | NA | TRBD1 | TRBV7-2 | CASSWTGALNTEAFF | TGTGCCAGCAGCTGGACAGGGGCCCTGAACACTGAAGCTTTCTTT
TRBJ1-1 | NA | NA | TRBV9 | CASSPAAINTEAFF | TGTGCCAGCAGCCCGGCGGCGATTAACACTGAAGCTTTCTTT
TRBJ2-2 | NA | NA | TRBV29-1 | CSAADLRLSNTGELFF | TGCAGCGCCGCCGACCTGCGGCTTTCGAACACCGGGGAGCTGTTTTTT
TRBJ1-2 | NA | NA | TRBV9 | CASSLESTGFYGYTF | TGTGCCAGCAGCTTGGAATCGACAGGCTTCTATGGCTACACCTTC
TRBJ1-5 | NA | NA | TRBV19 | CASNWGDSNQPQHF | TGTGCCAGCAACTGGGGGGATAGCAATCAGCCCCAGCATTTT
TRBJ1-2 | NA | NA | TRBV27 | CASSLSPANYGYTF | TGTGCCAGCAGTTTATCTCCAGCTAACTATGGCTACACCTTC
TRBJ2-2 | NA | NA | TRBV7-6 | CASSLGVPTGELFF | TGTGCCAGCAGCTTGGGAGTGCCCACCGGGGAGCTGTTTTTT
TRBJ1-2 | NA | TRBD1 | TRBV13 | CASSRNRDSVFGYTF | TGTGCCAGCAGCCGTAACCGGGACAGCGTTTTTGGCTACACCTTC
TRBJ1-2 | NA | TRBD1 | TRBV10-3 | CAIRGDRENYGYTF | TGTGCCATCAGGGGGGACAGGGAGAACTATGGCTACACCTTC
TRBJ2-1 | NA | NA | TRBV7-8 | CASSLAAVTADNEQFF | TGTGCCAGCAGCTTAGCCGCGGTGACAGCCGACAATGAGCAGTTCTTC
TRBJ2-5 | NA | TRBD1 | TRBV29-1 | CSAGDSPQETQYF | TGCAGCGCTGGGGACAGCCCGCAAGAGACCCAGTACTTC
TRBJ2-2 | NA | TRBD1 | TRBV28 | CASTTGGDLGELFF | TGTGCCAGCACCACAGGGGGTGACCTCGGGGAGCTGTTTTTT
TRBJ1-4 | few | TRBD1 | TRBV7-8 | CASSSEGQGTTAANEKLFF | TGTGCCAGCAGCTCAGAAGGACAGGGGACAACCGCAGCTAATGAAAAACTGTTTTTT
TRBJ2-1 | NA | NA | TRBV4-1 | CASSQDRGQSFLNEQFF | TGCGCCAGCAGCCAAGATCGTGGGCAGTCCTTCCTCAATGAGCAGTTCTTC
TRBJ2-7 | NA | TRBD2 | TRBV13 | CASSARGSGDSYEQYF | TGTGCCAGCAGCGCCCGGGGTAGCGGGGATTCCTACGAGCAGTACTTC
TRBJ2-7 | once | TRBD2 | TRBV30 | CAWRGRVPVGEQYF | TGTGCCTGGAGAGGGAGGGTACCGGTCGGCGAGCAGTACTTC
TRBJ2-2 | few | NA | TRBV11-2 | CASSWDLDVGTGELFF | TGTGCCAGCAGCTGGGACTTGGATGTGGGGACCGGGGAGCTGTTTTTT
TRBJ2-5 | NA | NA | TRBV4-3 | CASSQEAEETQYF | TGCGCCAGCAGCCAAGAGGCCGAAGAGACCCAGTACTTC
TRBJ2-5 | NA | TRBD2 | TRBV27 | CASRTGLAGEETQYF | TGTGCCAGCAGGACGGGACTAGCGGGGGAAGAGACCCAGTACTTC
TRBJ2-1 | NA | TRBD1 | TRBV6-5 | CASSYSGQRMNNEQFF | TGTGCCAGCAGTTACTCGGGACAGAGAATGAACAATGAGCAGTTCTTC
TRBJ1-1 | few | NA | TRBV20-1 | CRQGSGTEAFF | TGCAGGCAGGGGTCGGGCACTGAAGCTTTCTTT